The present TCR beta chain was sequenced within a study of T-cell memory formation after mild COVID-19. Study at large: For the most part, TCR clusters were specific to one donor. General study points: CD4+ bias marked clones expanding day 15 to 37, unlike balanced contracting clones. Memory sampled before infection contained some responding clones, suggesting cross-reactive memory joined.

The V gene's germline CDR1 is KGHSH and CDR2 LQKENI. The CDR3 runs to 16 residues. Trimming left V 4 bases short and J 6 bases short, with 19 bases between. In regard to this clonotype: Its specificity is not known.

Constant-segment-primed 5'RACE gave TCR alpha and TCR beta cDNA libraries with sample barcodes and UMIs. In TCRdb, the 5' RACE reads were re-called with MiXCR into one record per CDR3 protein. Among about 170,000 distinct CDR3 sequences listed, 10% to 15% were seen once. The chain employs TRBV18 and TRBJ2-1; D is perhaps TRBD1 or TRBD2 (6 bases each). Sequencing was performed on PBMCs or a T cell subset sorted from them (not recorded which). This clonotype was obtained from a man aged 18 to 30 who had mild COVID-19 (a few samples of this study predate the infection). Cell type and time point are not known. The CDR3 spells CASSRPGAGKGNEQFF. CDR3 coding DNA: TGTGCCAGCTCACGACCGGGGGCAGGGAAGGGCAATGAGCAGTTCTTC. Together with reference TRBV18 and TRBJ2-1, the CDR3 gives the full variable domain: NAGVMQNPRHLVRRRGQEARLRCSPMKGHSHVYWYRQLPEEGLKFMVYLQKENIIDESGMPKERFSAEFPKEGPSILRIQQVVRGDSAAYFCASSRPGAGKGNEQFFGPGTRLTVL.